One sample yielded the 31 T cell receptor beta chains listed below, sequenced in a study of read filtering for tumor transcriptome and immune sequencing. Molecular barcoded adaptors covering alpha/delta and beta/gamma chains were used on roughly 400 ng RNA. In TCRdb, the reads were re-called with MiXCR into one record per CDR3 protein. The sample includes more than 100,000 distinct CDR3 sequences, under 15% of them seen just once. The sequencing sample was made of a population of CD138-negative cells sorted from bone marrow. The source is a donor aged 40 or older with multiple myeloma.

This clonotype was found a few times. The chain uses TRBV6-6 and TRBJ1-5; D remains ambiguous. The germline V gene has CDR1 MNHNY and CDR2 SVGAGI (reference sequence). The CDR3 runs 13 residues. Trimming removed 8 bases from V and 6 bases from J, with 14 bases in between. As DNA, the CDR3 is TGTGCCAGCCGCCCCGGCACCAGTCAGCCCCAGCATTTT. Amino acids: CASRPGTSQPQHF.

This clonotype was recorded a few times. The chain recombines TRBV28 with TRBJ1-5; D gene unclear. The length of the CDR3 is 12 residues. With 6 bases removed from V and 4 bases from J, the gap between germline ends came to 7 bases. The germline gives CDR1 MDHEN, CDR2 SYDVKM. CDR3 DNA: TGTGCCAGCAGGGGAGGGAATCAGCCCCAGCATTTT. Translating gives CASRGGNQPQHF. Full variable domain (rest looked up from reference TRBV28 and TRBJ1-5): DVKVTQSSRYLVKRTGEKVFLECVQDMDHENMFWYRQDPGLGLRLIYFSYDVKMKEKGDIPEGYSVSREKKERFSLILESASTNQTSMYLCASRGGNQPQHFGDGTRLSIL.

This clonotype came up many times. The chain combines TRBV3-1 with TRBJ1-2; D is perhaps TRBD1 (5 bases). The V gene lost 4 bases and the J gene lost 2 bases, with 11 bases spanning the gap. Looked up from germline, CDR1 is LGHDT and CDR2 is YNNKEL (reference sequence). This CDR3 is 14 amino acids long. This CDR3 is CASSLDSHNYGYTF. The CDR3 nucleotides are TGTGCCAGCAGCCTAGACAGCCACAACTATGGCTACACCTTC.

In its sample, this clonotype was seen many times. The CDR3 region has the DNA TGTGCCAGCACTCGGACAGGATACTCTGGGGCCAACGTCCTGACTTTC. This translates into CASTRTGYSGANVLTF. This chain links TRBV6-1 with TRBJ2-6, with 7 bases matching TRBD1. Germline CDR1 is MNHNS and CDR2 is SASEGT. With V trimmed by 7 bases and J by 0 bases, 6 bases remained unmatched. The CDR3 is 16 residues long.

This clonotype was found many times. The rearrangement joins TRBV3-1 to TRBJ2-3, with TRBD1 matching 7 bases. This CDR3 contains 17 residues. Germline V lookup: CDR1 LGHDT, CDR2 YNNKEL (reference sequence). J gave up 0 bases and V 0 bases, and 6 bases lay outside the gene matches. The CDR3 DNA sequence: TGTGCCAGCAGCCAAGATCTAGGGACAGCTAGCACAGATACGCAGTATTTT. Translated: CASSQDLGTASTDTQYF.

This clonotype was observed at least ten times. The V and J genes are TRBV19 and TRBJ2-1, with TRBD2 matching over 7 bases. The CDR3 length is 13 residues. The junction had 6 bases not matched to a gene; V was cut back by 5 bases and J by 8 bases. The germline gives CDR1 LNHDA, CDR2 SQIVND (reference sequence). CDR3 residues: CASSERDRDEQFF. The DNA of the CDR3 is TGTGCCAGTAGTGAGCGGGATCGGGATGAGCAGTTCTTC.

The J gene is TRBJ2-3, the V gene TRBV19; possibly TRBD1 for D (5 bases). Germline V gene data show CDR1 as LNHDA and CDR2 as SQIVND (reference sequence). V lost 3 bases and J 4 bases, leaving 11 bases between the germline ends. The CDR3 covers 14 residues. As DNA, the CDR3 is TGTGCCAGTAGTATGGGGCCCGCGGCAGATACGCAGTATTTT. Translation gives CASSMGPAADTQYF.

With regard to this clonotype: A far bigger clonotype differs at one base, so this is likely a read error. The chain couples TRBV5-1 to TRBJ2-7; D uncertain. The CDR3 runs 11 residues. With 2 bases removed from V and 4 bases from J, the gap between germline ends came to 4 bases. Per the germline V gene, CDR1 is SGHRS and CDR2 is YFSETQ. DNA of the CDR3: TGCGCCAGCAGCTTTGGGTACGAGCAGTACTTC. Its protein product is CASSFGYEQYF. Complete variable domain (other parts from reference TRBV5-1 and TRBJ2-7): KAGVTQTPRYLIKTRGQQVTLSCSPISGHRSVSWYQQTPGQGLQFLFEYFSETQRNKGNFPGRFSGRQFSNSRSEMNVSTLELGDSALYLCASSFGYEQYFGPGTRLTVT.

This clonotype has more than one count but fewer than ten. This chain's CDR3 is CATSLDRGMETQYF. The DNA of the CDR3 is TGTGCCACCAGCTTGGACAGGGGAATGGAGACCCAGTACTTC. The chain is built from TRBV15 and TRBJ2-5; 9 nucleotides match TRBD1. Germline CDR1 LNHNV, CDR2 YYDKDF (reference sequence). The CDR3 runs to 14 residues. V lost 5 bases and J lost 5; bases outside the gene matches: 6.

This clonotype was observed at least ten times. The CDR3 DNA reads TGTGCCAGCGGGAGTTCCTACGAGCAGTACTTC. It translates to CASGSSYEQYF. The V call is TRBV28, the J call TRBJ2-7; possibly TRBD2 for D (5 bases). Per the germline V gene, CDR1 is MDHEN and CDR2 is SYDVKM. The germline V and J ends were trimmed by 8 bases and 1 base, with 6 bases remaining between them. This CDR3 has 11 residues.

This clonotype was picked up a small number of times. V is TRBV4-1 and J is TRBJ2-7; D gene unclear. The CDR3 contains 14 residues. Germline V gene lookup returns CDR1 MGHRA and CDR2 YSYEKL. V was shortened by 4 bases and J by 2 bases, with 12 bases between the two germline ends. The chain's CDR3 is CASSLQAGTYEQYF. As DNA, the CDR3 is TGCGCCAGCAGCCTCCAGGCCGGAACCTACGAGCAGTACTTC.

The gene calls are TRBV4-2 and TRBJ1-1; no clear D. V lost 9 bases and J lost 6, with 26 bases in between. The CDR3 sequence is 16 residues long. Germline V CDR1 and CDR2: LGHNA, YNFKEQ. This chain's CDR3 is CASCQGLGNSRPEAFF. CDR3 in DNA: TGTGCCAGTTGCCAAGGTTTGGGTAATAGCCGTCCTGAAGCTTTCTTT.

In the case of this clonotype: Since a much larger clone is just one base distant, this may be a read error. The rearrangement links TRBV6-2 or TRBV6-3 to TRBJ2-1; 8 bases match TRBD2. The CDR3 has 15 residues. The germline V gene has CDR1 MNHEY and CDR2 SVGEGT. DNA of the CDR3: TGTGCCAGCAGACTAAGCGGGAGCTCCTACAATGAGCAGTCCTTC. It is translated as CASRLSGSSYNEQSF.

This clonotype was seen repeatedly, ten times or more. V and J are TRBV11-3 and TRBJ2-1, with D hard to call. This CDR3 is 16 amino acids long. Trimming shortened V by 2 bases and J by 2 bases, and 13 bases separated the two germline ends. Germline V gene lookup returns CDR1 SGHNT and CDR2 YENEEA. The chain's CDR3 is CASSLNSQLPYNEQFF. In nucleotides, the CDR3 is TGTGCCAGCAGCTTAAATAGCCAGCTACCCTACAATGAGCAGTTCTTC.

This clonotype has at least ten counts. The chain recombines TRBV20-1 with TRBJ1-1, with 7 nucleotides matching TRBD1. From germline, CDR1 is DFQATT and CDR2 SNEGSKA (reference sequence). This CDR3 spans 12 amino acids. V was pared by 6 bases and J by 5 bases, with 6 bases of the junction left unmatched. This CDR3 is CSAEAGGTEAFF. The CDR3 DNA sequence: TGCAGTGCCGAGGCAGGGGGAACTGAAGCTTTCTTT.

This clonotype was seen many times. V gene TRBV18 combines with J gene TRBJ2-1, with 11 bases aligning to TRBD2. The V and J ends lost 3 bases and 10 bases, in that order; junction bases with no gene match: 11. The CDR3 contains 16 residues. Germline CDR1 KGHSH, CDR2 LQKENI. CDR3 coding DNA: TGTGCCAGCTCACCGTATAGCGGGAGGGCCGCGGTAGAGCAGTTCTTC. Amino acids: CASSPYSGRAAVEQFF.

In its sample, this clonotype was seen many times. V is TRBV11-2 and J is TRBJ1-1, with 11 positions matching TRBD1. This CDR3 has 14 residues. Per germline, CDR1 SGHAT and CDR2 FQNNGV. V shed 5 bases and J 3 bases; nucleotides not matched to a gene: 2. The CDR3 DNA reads TGTGCCAGCAGCCCGGGACAGGGGGACACTGAAGCTTTCTTT. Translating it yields CASSPGQGDTEAFF.

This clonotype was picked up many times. The CDR3 DNA reads as TGTGCCAGCAGCTCTAGCGGGAGGGCCAAGACCCAGTACTTC. Translated, it gives CASSSSGRAKTQYF. The chain has TRBV7-9 and TRBJ2-5; 12 positions match TRBD2. V gave up 4 bases and J gave up 6 bases; unmatched junction bases: 3. The CDR3 is made up of 14 amino acids. The germline CDR1 and CDR2 sequences are SEHNR and FQNEAQ (reference sequence).

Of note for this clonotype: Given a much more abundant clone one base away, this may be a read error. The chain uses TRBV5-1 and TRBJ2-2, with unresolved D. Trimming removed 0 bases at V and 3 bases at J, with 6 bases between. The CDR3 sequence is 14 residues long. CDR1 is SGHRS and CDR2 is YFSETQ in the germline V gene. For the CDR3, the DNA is TGCGCCAGCAGCTTGGATAAGTACACCGGGGAGCTGTTTTTT. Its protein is CASSLDKYTGELFF.

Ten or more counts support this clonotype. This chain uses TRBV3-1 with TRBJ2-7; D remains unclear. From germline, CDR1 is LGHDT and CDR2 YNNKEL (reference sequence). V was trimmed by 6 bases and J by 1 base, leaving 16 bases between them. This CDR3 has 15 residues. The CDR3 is CASSALGGSSYEQYF. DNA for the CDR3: TGTGCCAGCAGTGCCCTGGGCGGATCGTCCTACGAGCAGTACTTC.

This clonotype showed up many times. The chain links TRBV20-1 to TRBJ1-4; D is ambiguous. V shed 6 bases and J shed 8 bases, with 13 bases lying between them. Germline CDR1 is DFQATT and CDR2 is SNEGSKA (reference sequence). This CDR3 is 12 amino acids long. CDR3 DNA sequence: TGCAGTGCGAGCCGGGCCAACGAAAAACTGTTTTTT. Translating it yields CSASRANEKLFF.

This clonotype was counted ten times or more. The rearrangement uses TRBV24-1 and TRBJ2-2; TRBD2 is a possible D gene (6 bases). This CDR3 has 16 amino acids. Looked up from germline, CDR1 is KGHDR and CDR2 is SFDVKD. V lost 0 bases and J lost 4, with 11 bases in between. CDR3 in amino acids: CATSDLVGGSTGELFF. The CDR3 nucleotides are TGTGCCACCAGTGATTTGGTCGGGGGAAGCACCGGGGAGCTGTTTTTT.

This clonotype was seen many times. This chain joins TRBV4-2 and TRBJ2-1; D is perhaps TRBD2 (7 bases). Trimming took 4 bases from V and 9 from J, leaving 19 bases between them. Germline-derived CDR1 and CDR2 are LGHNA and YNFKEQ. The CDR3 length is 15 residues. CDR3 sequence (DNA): TGTGCCAGCAGCCGCCCGGGGGGCCATCCTCCTGAGCAGTTCTTC. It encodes CASSRPGGHPPEQFF.

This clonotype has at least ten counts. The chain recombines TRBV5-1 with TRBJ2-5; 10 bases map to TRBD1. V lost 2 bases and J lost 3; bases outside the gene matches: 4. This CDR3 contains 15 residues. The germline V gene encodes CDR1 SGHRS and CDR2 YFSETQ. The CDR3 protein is CASSFTGTGEETQYF. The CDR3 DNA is TGCGCCAGCAGCTTTACCGGGACAGGGGAAGAGACCCAGTACTTC.

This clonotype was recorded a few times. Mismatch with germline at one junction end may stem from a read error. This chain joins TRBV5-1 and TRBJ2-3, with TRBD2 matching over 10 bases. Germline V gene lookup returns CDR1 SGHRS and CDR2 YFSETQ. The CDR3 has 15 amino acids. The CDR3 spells CASSFSGGRGDTLYF. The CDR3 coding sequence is TGCGCCAGCAGCTTTAGCGGGGGGCGTGGAGATACGCTGTATTTT.

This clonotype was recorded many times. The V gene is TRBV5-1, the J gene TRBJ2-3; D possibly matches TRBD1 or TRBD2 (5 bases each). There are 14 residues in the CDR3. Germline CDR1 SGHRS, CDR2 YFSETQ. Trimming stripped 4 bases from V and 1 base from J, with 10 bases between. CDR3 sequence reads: CASSPGTGTDTQYF. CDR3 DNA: TGCGCCAGCAGCCCCGGGACGGGCACAGATACGCAGTATTTT. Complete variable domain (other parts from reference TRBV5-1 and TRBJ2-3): KAGVTQTPRYLIKTRGQQVTLSCSPISGHRSVSWYQQTPGQGLQFLFEYFSETQRNKGNFPGRFSGRQFSNSRSEMNVSTLELGDSALYLCASSPGTGTDTQYFGPGTRLTVL.

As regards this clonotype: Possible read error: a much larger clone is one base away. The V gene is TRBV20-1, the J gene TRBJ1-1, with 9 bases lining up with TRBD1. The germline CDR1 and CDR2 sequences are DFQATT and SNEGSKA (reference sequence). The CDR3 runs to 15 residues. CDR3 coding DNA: TGCAGTGCTAGGTCCTCCGGGACAGGGAACACTGAAGCTATCTTT. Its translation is CSARSSGTGNTEAIF.

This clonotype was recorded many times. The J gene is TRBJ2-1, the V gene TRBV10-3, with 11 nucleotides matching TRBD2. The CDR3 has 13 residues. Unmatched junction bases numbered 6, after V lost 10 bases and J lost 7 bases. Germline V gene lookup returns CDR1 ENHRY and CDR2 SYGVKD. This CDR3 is CATTSGSENEQFF. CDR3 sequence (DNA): TGTGCCACCACTAGCGGGAGCGAGAATGAGCAGTTCTTC.

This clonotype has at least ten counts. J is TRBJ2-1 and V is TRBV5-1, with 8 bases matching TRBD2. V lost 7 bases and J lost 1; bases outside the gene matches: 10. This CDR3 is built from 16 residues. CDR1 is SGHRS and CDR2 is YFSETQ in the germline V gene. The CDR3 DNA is TGCGCCAGCCGCCCGGGTGGCGGGGGGTCCTACAATGAGCAGTTCTTC. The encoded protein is CASRPGGGGSYNEQFF.

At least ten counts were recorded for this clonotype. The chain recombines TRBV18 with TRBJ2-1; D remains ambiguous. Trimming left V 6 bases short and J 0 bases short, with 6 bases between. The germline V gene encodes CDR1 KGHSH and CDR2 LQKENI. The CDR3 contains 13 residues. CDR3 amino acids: CASSNSSYNEQFF. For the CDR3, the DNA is TGTGCCAGCTCGAACAGCTCCTACAATGAGCAGTTCTTC.

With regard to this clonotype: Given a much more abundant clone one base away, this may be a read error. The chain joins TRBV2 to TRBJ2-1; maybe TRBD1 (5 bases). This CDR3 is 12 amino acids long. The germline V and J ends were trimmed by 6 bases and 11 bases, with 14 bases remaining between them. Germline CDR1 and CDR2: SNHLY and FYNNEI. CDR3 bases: TGTGCCAGCAGCCTCAGGGCGCGTAAGCAGTTCTTC. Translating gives CASSLRARKQFF.